These T cell receptor beta chains were read from a single sample in a study of T-cell memory formation after mild COVID-19. MiXCR was run by TCRdb on the 5' RACE reads, yielding one entry per CDR3 protein. The data show fewer than 700,000 distinct CDR3 sequences, roughly a fifth seen once. Material for sequencing was PBMCs or a T cell subset sorted from them (not recorded which). The receptors derive from an adult woman who had mild COVID-19 (a few samples of this study predate the infection). Cell type and time point are not known. Each CDR3 is given with its conserved first and last residue. The order of the fields is CDR3 DNA, CDR3 protein, clone size, V gene, D gene, J gene. A D gene is named only where the DNA matches it firmly. For some rows the clone size is stated as once, few or many, or as a class when expanded; others skip it.

TGCAGTGCTAGACCGGGACAGAAGACCCAGTACTTC	CSARPGQKTQYF	many	TRBV20-1	TRBD1	TRBJ2-5
TGCGCCAGCAGCTCAGGACTAGCGGGGGATATTCAGATCACAGATACGCAGTATTTT	CASSSGLAGDIQITDTQYF	few	TRBV5-1	TRBD2	TRBJ2-3
TGTGCCAGCAGCTCCGGACTAGCCCTATACAATGAGCAGTTCTTC	CASSSGLALYNEQFF	few	TRBV7-3	TRBD2	TRBJ2-1
TGTGCCTGGAGTGACTTTATGAACACTGAAGCTTTCTTT	CAWSDFMNTEAFF	few	TRBV30	NA	TRBJ1-1
TGTGCCAGCAGTTTACTAGCAGGGACCGGGGAGCTGTTTTTT	CASSLLAGTGELFF	few	TRBV27	NA	TRBJ2-2
TGTGCCAGCCGATCGACTAGCGGGATATGGGATACGCAGTATTTT	CASRSTSGIWDTQYF	few	TRBV12-3/TRBV12-4	TRBD2	TRBJ2-3
TGTGCCAGCAGTTTTGGACAGGGGATAACCTACGAGCAGTACTTC	CASSFGQGITYEQYF	few	TRBV12-3/TRBV12-4	TRBD1	TRBJ2-7
TGTGCCAGCATCCACGGGGGACAGGGGAACACCGGGGAGCTGTTTTTT	CASIHGGQGNTGELFF	NA	TRBV6-2/TRBV6-3	TRBD1	TRBJ2-2
TGTGCCACCAGCAGAGTGGGCAGGGAGGACGAGCAGTACTTC	CATSRVGREDEQYF	NA	TRBV15	NA	TRBJ2-7
TGCAGTGCTAGACCAAGCGGGAGTTTCTCCTACGAGCAGTACTTC	CSARPSGSFSYEQYF	NA	TRBV20-1	TRBD2	TRBJ2-7
TGTGCCAGCACCATTCCGGGACTGAACACCGGGGAGCTGTTTTTT	CASTIPGLNTGELFF	NA	TRBV6-2/TRBV6-3	NA	TRBJ2-2
TGTGCCAGCAGTTATCGGGGCGGGGATACGCAGTATTTT	CASSYRGGDTQYF	NA	TRBV27	NA	TRBJ2-3
TGTGCCAGCAGCTTGGCCTGGAATCAGCCCCAGCATTTT	CASSLAWNQPQHF	NA	TRBV7-9	NA	TRBJ1-5
TGCAGCGTTGAGTCCACCTACGAGCAGTACTTC	CSVESTYEQYF	NA	TRBV29-1	NA	TRBJ2-7
TGTGCCACCAGTGATTTCCGAATGCGGGCGACTGAAGCTTTCTTT	CATSDFRMRATEAFF	NA	TRBV24-1	NA	TRBJ1-1
TGTGCCAGCAGATCACCCAGGGTTAAGGCCGGGGAGCTGTTTTTT	CASRSPRVKAGELFF	NA	TRBV7-2	NA	TRBJ2-2
TGCAGTGCTAGCCGGGGACACATGAACACTGAAGCTTTCTTT	CSASRGHMNTEAFF	few	TRBV20-1	NA	TRBJ1-1
TGCAGTGCTAGAGATGGTGGTAGGCGGGATAGGTCCTACAATGAGCAGTTCTTC	CSARDGGRRDRSYNEQFF	few	TRBV20-1	NA	TRBJ2-1
TGTGCCAGCAGCTCAGGGGGTCCCACAGCCAAAAACATTCAGTACTTC	CASSSGGPTAKNIQYF	NA	TRBV27	TRBD1	TRBJ2-4
TGCGCCAGCAGCCAAGATCGGGACTTGGTATCCTACGAGCAGTACTTC	CASSQDRDLVSYEQYF	NA	TRBV4-1	NA	TRBJ2-7
TGTGCCAGCAGCTTGCAGGGTGCCACCTACGAGCAGTACTTC	CASSLQGATYEQYF	NA	TRBV7-9	NA	TRBJ2-7
TGTGCCAGCAGCTTTTTCCTAGCGGGAACCGATGAGCAGTTCTTC	CASSFFLAGTDEQFF	many	TRBV7-2	TRBD2	TRBJ2-1
TGTGCCAGCATCGGTCGGGGGCGGGTGTCGTGGAATGAGCAGTTCTTC	CASIGRGRVSWNEQFF	NA	TRBV2	NA	TRBJ2-1
TGTGCCAGCAGTTACTCGGCGAACAATGAGCAGTTCTTC	CASSYSANNEQFF	NA	TRBV6-2/TRBV6-3	NA	TRBJ2-1
TGTGCCAGCAGTTACGAGACTAGCGGCAACACAGATACGCAGTATTTT	CASSYETSGNTDTQYF	NA	TRBV6-5	TRBD2	TRBJ2-3
TGCGCCAGCAGCTGGACCGGGACTAGCTTAACTAGCACAGATACGCAGTATTTT	CASSWTGTSLTSTDTQYF	once	TRBV5-1	TRBD2	TRBJ2-3
TGTGCCAGTAGTCTTAGCGGTAGCGGACGTTTTCATATGGGGGACTACGAGCAGTACTTC	CASSLSGSGRFHMGDYEQYF	NA	TRBV19	NA	TRBJ2-7
TGTGCCATCACCCGGACATTGAACACTGAAGCTTTCTTT	CAITRTLNTEAFF	NA	TRBV10-3	NA	TRBJ1-1
TGTGCCAGCAGTGCCATTACAGGGCCGGTCGAGACCCAGTACTTC	CASSAITGPVETQYF	NA	TRBV12-3/TRBV12-4	NA	TRBJ2-5
TGTGCCAGCTCAATGAAAGGACAGCCTGAAGCTTTCTTT	CASSMKGQPEAFF	NA	TRBV18	NA	TRBJ1-1
TGTGCCAGCAGCTTAGGGACAGCTTCGATTGTGGCTTTCTTT	CASSLGTASIVAFF	NA	TRBV7-2	NA	TRBJ1-1
TGTGCCAGCATAGCGGACGGCTACAATGAGCAGTTCTTC	CASIADGYNEQFF	NA	TRBV6-5	NA	TRBJ2-1
TGTGCCAGCAGTATCAGTCACGAGCAGTACTTC	CASSISHEQYF	few	TRBV25-1	NA	TRBJ2-7
TGTGCCAGCAGCCATATGGACAGGGTATCCTATGGCTACACCTTC	CASSHMDRVSYGYTF	few	TRBV12-3/TRBV12-4	TRBD1	TRBJ1-2
TGCGCCAGCAGCCTCCGGACTAGTCTCCGAGAGACCCAGTACTTC	CASSLRTSLRETQYF	few	TRBV5-1	TRBD2	TRBJ2-5
TGTGCCACCAGCAAACCATTATACGGGGACAGCGGAGTAAGAGAGACCCAGTACTTC	CATSKPLYGDSGVRETQYF	NA	TRBV15	TRBD1	TRBJ2-5
TGTGCCAGCAGCCTCGGGGGCAGGTCCGGAGAGCAGTACTTC	CASSLGGRSGEQYF	many	TRBV7-7	NA	TRBJ2-7
TGTGCCAGCAGCTCGACAGGGGGCAGGAACAATGAGCAGTTCTTC	CASSSTGGRNNEQFF	NA	TRBV7-2	TRBD1	TRBJ2-1
TGTGCCAGCAGTCCAACTCGAAAGAACACTGAAGCTTTCTTT	CASSPTRKNTEAFF	NA	TRBV6-2/TRBV6-3	NA	TRBJ1-1